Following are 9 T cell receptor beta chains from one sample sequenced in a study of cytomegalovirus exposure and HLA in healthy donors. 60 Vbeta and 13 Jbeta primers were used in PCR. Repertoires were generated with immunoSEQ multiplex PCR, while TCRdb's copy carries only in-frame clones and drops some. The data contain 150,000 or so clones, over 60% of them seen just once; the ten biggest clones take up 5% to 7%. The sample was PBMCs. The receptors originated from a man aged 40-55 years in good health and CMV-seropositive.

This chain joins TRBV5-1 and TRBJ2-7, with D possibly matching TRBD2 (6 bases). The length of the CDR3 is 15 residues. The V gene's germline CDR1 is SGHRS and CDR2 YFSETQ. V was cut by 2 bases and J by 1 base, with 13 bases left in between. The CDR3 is CASSFTRLGSYEQYF. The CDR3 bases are TGCGCCAGCAGCTTTACGCGACTAGGATCCTACGAGCAGTACTTC.

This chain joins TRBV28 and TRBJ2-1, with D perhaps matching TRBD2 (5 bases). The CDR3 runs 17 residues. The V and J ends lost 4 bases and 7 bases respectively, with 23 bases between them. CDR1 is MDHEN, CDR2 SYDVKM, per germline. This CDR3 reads CASSSQPGGRFANEQFF. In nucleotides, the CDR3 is TGTGCCAGCAGTTCCCAACCCGGAGGAAGATTCGCGAATGAGCAGTTCTTC.

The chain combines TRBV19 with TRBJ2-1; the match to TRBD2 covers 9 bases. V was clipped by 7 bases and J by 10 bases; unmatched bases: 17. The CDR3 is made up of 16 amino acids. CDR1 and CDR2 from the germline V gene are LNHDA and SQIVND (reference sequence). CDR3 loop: CASTAPGTSRQREQFF. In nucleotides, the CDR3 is TGTGCCAGTACCGCACCCGGGACTAGCAGGCAAAGGGAGCAGTTCTTC.

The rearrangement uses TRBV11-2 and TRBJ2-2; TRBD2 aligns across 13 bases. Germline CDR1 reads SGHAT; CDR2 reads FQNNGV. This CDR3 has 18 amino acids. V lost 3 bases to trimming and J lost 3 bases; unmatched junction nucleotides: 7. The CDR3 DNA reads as TGTGCCAGCAGCTTTTTACTAGCGGGAGGGCCGGACACCGGGGAGCTGTTTTTT. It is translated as CASSFLLAGGPDTGELFF. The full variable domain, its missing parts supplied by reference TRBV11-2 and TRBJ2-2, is EAGVAQSPRYKIIEKRQSVAFWCNPISGHATLYWYQQILGQGPKLLIQFQNNGVVDDSQLPKDRFSAERLKGVDSTLKIQPAKLEDSAVYLCASSFLLAGGPDTGELFFGEGSRLTVL.

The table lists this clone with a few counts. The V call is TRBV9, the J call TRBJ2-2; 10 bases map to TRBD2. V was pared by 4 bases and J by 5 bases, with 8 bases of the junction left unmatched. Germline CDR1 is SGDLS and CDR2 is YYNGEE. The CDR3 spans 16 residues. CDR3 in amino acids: CASSPRTSGVTGELFF. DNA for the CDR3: TGTGCCAGCAGCCCTCGGACTAGCGGTGTTACCGGGGAGCTGTTTTTT.

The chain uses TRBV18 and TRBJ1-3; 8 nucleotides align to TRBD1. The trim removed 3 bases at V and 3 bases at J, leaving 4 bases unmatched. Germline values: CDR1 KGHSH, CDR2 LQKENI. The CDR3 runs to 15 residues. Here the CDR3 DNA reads TGTGCCAGCTCACCCGGACAGGGTGGTGGAAACACCATATATTTT. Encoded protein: CASSPGQGGGNTIYF.

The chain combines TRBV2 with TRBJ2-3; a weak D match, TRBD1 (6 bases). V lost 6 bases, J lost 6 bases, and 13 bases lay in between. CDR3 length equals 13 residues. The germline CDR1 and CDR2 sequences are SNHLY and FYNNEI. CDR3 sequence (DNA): TGTGCCAGCAGCCTAATACAGGGCGATACGCAGTATTTT. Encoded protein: CASSLIQGDTQYF. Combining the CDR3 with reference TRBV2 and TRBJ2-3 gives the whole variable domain EPEVTQTPSHQVTQMGQEVILRCVPISNHLYFYWYRQILGQKVEFLVSFYNNEISEKSEIFDDQFSVERPDGSNFTLKIRSTKLEDSAMYFCASSLIQGDTQYFGPGTRLTVL.

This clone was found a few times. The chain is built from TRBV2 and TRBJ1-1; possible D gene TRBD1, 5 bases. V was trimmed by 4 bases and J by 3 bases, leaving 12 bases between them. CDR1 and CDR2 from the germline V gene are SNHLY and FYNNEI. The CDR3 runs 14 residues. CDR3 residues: CASSGGTKDTEAFF. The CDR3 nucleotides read TGTGCCAGCAGTGGCGGGACGAAGGACACTGAAGCTTTCTTT. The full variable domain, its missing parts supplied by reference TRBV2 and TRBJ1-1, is EPEVTQTPSHQVTQMGQEVILRCVPISNHLYFYWYRQILGQKVEFLVSFYNNEISEKSEIFDDQFSVERPDGSNFTLKIRSTKLEDSAMYFCASSGGTKDTEAFFGQGTRLTVV.

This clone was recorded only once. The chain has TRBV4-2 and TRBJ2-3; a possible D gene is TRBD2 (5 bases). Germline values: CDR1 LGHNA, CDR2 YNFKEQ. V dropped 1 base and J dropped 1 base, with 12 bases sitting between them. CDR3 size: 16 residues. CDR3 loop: CASSQGRLGGTDTQYF. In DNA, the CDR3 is TGTGCCAGCAGCCAAGGGAGGCTCGGGGGCACAGATACGCAGTATTTT.